These T cell receptor beta chains were read from a single sample in a study of Ad26.COV2.S vaccination and SARS-CoV-2 variants. The data were produced by immunoSEQ multiplex PCR, yet TCRdb's version contains in-frame clones alone and is incomplete. Among some 350,000 clones listed, roughly 90% were seen once. This specimen consisted of peripheral blood, obtained in a trial of Ad26.COV2.S vaccine versus placebo. The receptors were sampled from a person between 18 and 60 years old who received the Ad26.COV2.S COVID-19 vaccine or a placebo. Each CDR3 is given with its conserved first and last residue. The D gene is left open where the match is weak. Expanded clones are given a class, and other clones once, few, many or no size at all.

TRBV12-3/TRBV12-4	.	.	TRBJ2-2	TGTGCCAGCAGTTTAGACAGTAGGGAGCTGTTTTTT	CASSLDSRELFF
TRBV7-9	.	TRBD1	TRBJ1-5	TGTGCCAGCAGCTCCGGACAGGAGGAAAATCAGCCCCAGCATTTT	CASSSGQEENQPQHF
TRBV15	.	.	TRBJ1-5	TGTGCCACCAGCAGAGATATTAGGCAGCCCCAGCATTTT	CATSRDIRQPQHF
TRBV4-3	.	.	TRBJ2-1	TGCGCCAGCAGCCAAGAGGTAGCGACAGTGGATGGAGATGAGCAGTTCTTC	CASSQEVATVDGDEQFF
TRBV5-4	once	.	TRBJ2-7	TGTGCCAGCAGCTTCGGGGGTATGTCCTACGAGCAGTACTTC	CASSFGGMSYEQYF
TRBV7-2	.	TRBD1	TRBJ1-6	TGTGCCAGCAGCCCCCGCGGACAGGGAGCATCACCCCTCCACTTT	CASSPRGQGASPLHF
TRBV12-2	few	.	TRBJ1-1	TGTGCAAGTCGCTTAGTAATGAAGGAACAGGGGGCTTCGCAGGGGAGGAACACTGAAGCTTTCTTT	CASRLVMKEQGASQGRNTEAFF
TRBV12-3/TRBV12-4	.	.	TRBJ1-2	TGTGCCAGCAGTCCCTCCGCTATGGGCTACACCTTC	CASSPSAMGYTF
TRBV3-1/TRBV3-2	.	.	TRBJ2-1	TGTGCCAGCAGCCAATGGGGGATTACCCAGTTCTTC	CASSQWGITQFF
TRBV5-4	.	.	TRBJ1-6	TGTGCCAGCAGCAACTCAGGGGCAGGGCTAAATTCACCCCTCCACTTT	CASSNSGAGLNSPLHF
TRBV4-3	.	TRBD2	TRBJ2-7	TGCGCCAGCAGCCAAGAAGGAGACCTAGCGGGGGGCCGTGGTGAGCAGTACTTC	CASSQEGDLAGGRGEQYF
TRBV5-1	.	.	TRBJ1-2	TGCGCCAGCAGCCCGGGGGGTTCCGGCGGCTACACCTTC	CASSPGGSGGYTF
TRBV9	.	.	TRBJ1-1	TGTGCCAGCAGCAAGGTGGGCACTGAAGCTTTCTTT	CASSKVGTEAFF
TRBV24-1	.	.	TRBJ1-1	TGTGCCACCAGCAACGACGAGAACACTGAAGCTTTCTTT	CATSNDENTEAFF
TRBV10-3	.	.	TRBJ2-6	TGTGCCATCAGTGACAACAGCCCTGGGGCCAACGTCCTGACTTTC	CAISDNSPGANVLTF
TRBV7-2	.	TRBD2	TRBJ2-1	TGTGCCAGCAGCTCCCAGCGGGAGAACCATGAGCAGTTCTTC	CASSSQRENHEQFF
TRBV11-3	.	TRBD1	TRBJ2-3	TGTGCCAGCAGCCCGAGACAGGGACCTAGCACAGATACGCAGTATTTT	CASSPRQGPSTDTQYF
TRBV5-1	.	.	TRBJ1-3	TGCGCCAGCAGTCCTCTGGCTTCTGGAAACACCATATATTTT	CASSPLASGNTIYF
TRBV11-2	.	.	TRBJ2-2	TGTGCCAGCCAGACAGGCAGGGAGAGTTTCACCGGGGAGCTGTTTTTT	CASQTGRESFTGELFF
TRBV6-5	.	TRBD2	TRBJ2-2	TGTGCCAGCACGAGGACTAGCAGCTCCGGGGAGCTGTTTTTT	CASTRTSSSGELFF